The 9 T cell receptor beta chains below all came from one sample that was sequenced in a study of blood T cell repertoires in COVID-19. Clones were sequenced by immunoSEQ multiplex PCR, and TCRdb holds only the in-frame ones, with some missing. The data show approximately 310,000 clones, 70% to 90% seen once. The specimen sequenced was PBMCs or T cells enriched from blood (not recorded which). Receptor source: a man aged 25-45 years who had recovered from COVID-19.

This clone was picked up a small number of times. This sequence joins TRBV7-8 and TRBJ2-7, with D maybe TRBD1 (5 bases). This CDR3 has 13 residues. The V end was cut by 5 bases, the J end by 3 bases, with 11 bases between. The germline V gene encodes CDR1 SGHVS and CDR2 FQNEAQ. In DNA form, the CDR3 reads TGTGCCAGCAGCCCGTACAGGTACTACGAGCAGTACTTC. Protein product: CASSPYRYYEQYF.

The rearrangement links TRBV18 to TRBJ2-3; TRBD1 aligns across 7 bases. Germline CDR1 reads KGHSH; CDR2 reads LQKENI. This CDR3 has 13 amino acids. J was trimmed by 2 bases and V by 8 bases; bases with no gene match: 4. CDR3 sequence (DNA): TGTGCCAGCCGGGACAGACACACAGATACGCAGTATTTT. Residues: CASRDRHTDTQYF.

The CDR3, as DNA: TGTGCCTGGAGTGTATTAGAGGCACCCCACACCTTC. Protein: CAWSVLEAPHTF. The chain combines TRBV30 with TRBJ1-2; D not resolved. V dropped 0 bases and J dropped 12 bases, with 14 bases sitting between them. The CDR3 is made up of 12 amino acids. The V gene's germline CDR1 is GTSNPN and CDR2 SVGIG (reference sequence).

The CDR3 DNA sequence: TGTGCCATCAGTGGGACTAGCGGGGGGGCGACAGATACGCAGTATTTT. Protein: CAISGTSGGATDTQYF. The chain recombines TRBV10-3 with TRBJ2-3, with TRBD2 identical over 15 bases. Germline CDR1 and CDR2: ENHRY and SYGVKD. The CDR3 loop spans 16 amino acids. The junction had 2 bases not matched to a gene; V was cut back by 4 bases and J by 3 bases.

This clone was observed a handful of times. The chain is built from TRBV12-3 or TRBV12-4 and TRBJ1-2; 8 nucleotides agree with TRBD1. This CDR3 has 13 amino acids. After removal of 6 bases from V and 7 bases from J, the junction contained 7 bases not matched to a gene. The CDR3 sequence: CASRDQGAGGYTF. The CDR3 nucleotides read TGTGCCAGCAGGGACCAGGGGGCTGGTGGCTACACCTTC.

The J gene is TRBJ1-2, the V gene TRBV9, with 7 positions matching TRBD1. This CDR3 has 15 residues. V trimming: 3 bases; J trimming: 4 bases; junction bases outside the gene matches: 9. CDR1 is SGDLS and CDR2 is YYNGEE in the germline V gene. The CDR3 protein is CASSETGQDFYGYTF. CDR3 nucleotides: TGTGCCAGCAGCGAGACCGGACAGGACTTCTATGGCTACACCTTC. The whole variable domain, filled in from reference TRBV9 and TRBJ1-2, reads DSGVTQTPKHLITATGQRVTLRCSPRSGDLSVYWYQQSLDQGLQFLIQYYNGEERAKGNILERFSAQQFPDLHSELNLSSLELGDSALYFCASSETGQDFYGYTFGSGTRLTVV.

J is TRBJ2-3 and V is TRBV30; TRBD2 matches 9 bases. Trimming at V came to 4 bases and at J to 3 bases, leaving 5 bases not matched to a gene. CDR1 is GTSNPN and CDR2 is SVGIG in the germline V gene (reference sequence). CDR3 length: 14 residues. The CDR3: CAWTSGVETDTQYF. The CDR3 DNA follows: TGTGCCTGGACTAGCGGGGTTGAAACAGATACGCAGTATTTT.

This clone has a single count. The rearrangement uses TRBV6-6 and TRBJ2-7, with D maybe TRBD1 (6 bases). With 4 bases removed from V and 7 bases from J, the gap between germline ends came to 14 bases. This CDR3 is built from 13 residues. The germline V gene encodes CDR1 MNHNY and CDR2 SVGAGI (reference sequence). The CDR3 DNA reads as TGTGCCAGCAGTTTTACAGGGAATTTTGAGCAGTACTTC. Amino acid sequence: CASSFTGNFEQYF.

The chain employs TRBV7-2 and TRBJ2-2, with D perhaps matching TRBD2 (7 bases). CDR3 length: 16 residues. Germline values: CDR1 SGHTA, CDR2 FQGNSA. V dropped 3 bases and J dropped 3 bases, with 14 bases sitting between them. DNA for the CDR3: TGTGCCAGCAGCTTTGCGGGGGCAAGGGACACCGGGGAGCTGTTTTTT. Translated: CASSFAGARDTGELFF.